The source of this T cell receptor (beta chain) is a study of shared T cell receptors in the human thymus. Profiling relied on immunoSEQ multiplex PCR, and the TCRdb table lists in-frame clones only, not all of them. The sample yields about 380,000 clones, 95% seen once. The origin of this receptor is a human donor. Material for sequencing was thymocytes.

Written as DNA, the CDR3 is TGTGCCAGCAGACCTTGGGCAGGGAGTAGGTTCAATCAGCCCCAGCATTTT. Encoded protein: CASRPWAGSRFNQPQHF. The genes are TRBV27 and TRBJ1-5, with TRBD1 as a possible D gene (5 bases). CDR3 length: 17 amino acids. Germline CDR1 reads MNHEY; CDR2 reads SMNVEV (reference sequence). V lost 6 bases and J lost 3, with 21 bases in between.